What follows describes a single T cell receptor beta chain. These data are taken from a study of T cells after yellow fever vaccination. Study background: Each low-cell-number fraction was prepared by means of SMART-Seq v4 Ultra Low Input.

This CDR3 is 15 amino acids long. Germline CDR1 and CDR2: SGHRS and YFSETQ. The junction had 5 bases not matched to a gene; V was cut back by 4 bases and J by 1 base. Via MiXCR, TCRdb re-called the 5' RACE reads, giving one row per CDR3 protein. The sample holds approximately 510,000 distinct CDR3 sequences; roughly 22% are singletons and the top ten take around 17%. This chain links TRBV5-1 with TRBJ2-7, with 10 positions matching TRBD2. The clonotype was recovered from a young man who received the YFV17D yellow fever vaccine. Specimen: PBMCs, collected around 3 weeks after the first yellow fever vaccination. CDR3: CASSRSSGGSYEQYV. In DNA form, the CDR3 reads TGCGCCAGCAGCAGGAGTAGCGGGGGGTCCTACGAGCAGTACGTC.